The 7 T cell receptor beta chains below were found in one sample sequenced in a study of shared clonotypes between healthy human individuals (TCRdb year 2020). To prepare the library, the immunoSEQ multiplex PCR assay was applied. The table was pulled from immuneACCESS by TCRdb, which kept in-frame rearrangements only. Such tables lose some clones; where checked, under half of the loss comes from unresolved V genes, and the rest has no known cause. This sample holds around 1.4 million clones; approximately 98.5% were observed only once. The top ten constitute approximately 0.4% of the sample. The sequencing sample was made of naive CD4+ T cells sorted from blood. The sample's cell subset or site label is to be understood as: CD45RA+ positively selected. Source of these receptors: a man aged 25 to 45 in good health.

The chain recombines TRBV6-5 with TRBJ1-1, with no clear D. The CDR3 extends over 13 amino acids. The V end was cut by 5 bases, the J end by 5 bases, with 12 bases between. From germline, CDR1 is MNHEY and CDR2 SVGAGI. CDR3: CASSPAGRTEAFF. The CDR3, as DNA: TGTGCCAGCAGTCCCGCTGGAAGGACTGAAGCTTTCTTT.

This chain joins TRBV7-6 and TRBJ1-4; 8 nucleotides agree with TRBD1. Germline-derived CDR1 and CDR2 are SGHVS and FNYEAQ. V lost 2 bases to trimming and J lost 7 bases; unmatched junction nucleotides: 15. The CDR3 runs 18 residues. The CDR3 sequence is CASSLSFPTGQGGEKLFF. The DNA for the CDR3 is TGTGCCAGCAGCTTAAGCTTCCCAACAGGACAGGGTGGTGAAAAACTGTTTTTT.

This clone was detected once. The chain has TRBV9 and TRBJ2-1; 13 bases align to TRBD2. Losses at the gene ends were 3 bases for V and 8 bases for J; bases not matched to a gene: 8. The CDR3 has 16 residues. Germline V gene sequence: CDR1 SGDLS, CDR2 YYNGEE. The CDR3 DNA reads TGTGCCAGCAGCGGAACTAGCGGGAGGGCCGGCGATGAGCAGTTCTTC. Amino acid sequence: CASSGTSGRAGDEQFF.

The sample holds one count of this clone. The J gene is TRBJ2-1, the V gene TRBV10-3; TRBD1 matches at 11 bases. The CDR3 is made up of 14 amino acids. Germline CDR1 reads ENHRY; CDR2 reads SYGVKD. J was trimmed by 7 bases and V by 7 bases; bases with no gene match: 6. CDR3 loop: CAITNRDRGNEQFF. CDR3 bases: TGTGCCATCACCAACCGGGACAGGGGGAATGAGCAGTTCTTC.

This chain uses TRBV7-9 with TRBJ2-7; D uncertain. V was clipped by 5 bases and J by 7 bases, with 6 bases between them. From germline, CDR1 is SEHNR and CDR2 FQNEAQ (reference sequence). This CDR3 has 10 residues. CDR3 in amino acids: CASSPREQYF. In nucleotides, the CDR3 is TGTGCCAGCAGCCCACGGGAGCAGTACTTC.

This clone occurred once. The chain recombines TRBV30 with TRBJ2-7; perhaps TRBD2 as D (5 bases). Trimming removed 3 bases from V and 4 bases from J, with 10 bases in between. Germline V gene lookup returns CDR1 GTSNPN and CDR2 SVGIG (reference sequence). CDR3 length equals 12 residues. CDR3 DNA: TGTGCCTGGAGGCGACGGGAATACGAGCAGTACTTC. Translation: CAWRRREYEQYF.

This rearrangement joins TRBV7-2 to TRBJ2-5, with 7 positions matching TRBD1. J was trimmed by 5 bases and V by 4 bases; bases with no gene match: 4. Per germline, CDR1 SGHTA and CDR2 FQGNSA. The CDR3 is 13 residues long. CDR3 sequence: CASSSTGVETQYF. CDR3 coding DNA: TGTGCCAGCAGCTCCACAGGGGTGGAGACCCAGTACTTC.